The 27 T cell receptor beta chains presented below share a single source sample, sequenced in a study of blood T cell repertoires in COVID-19. Generated by immunoSEQ multiplex PCR, the TCRdb table keeps only in-frame clones and is missing some. Counted here are approximately 170,000 clones, roughly four fifths occurring once; the ten biggest clones make up roughly 11%. Sequences were obtained from peripheral blood. Receptors originate from a man aged 65-85 years with active or convalescent COVID-19.

The chain is built from TRBV9 and TRBJ2-5; D is possibly TRBD2 (5 bases). Germline CDR1 SGDLS, CDR2 YYNGEE. V dropped 4 bases and J dropped 5 bases, with 18 bases sitting between them. This CDR3 is 15 amino acids long. The CDR3 here is CASSPRSGGLETQYF. The CDR3 DNA follows: TGTGCCAGCAGCCCCCGGTCCGGCGGGTTGGAGACCCAGTACTTC. Full variable domain (remainder filled in from reference TRBV9 and TRBJ2-5): DSGVTQTPKHLITATGQRVTLRCSPRSGDLSVYWYQQSLDQGLQFLIQYYNGEERAKGNILERFSAQQFPDLHSELNLSSLELGDSALYFCASSPRSGGLETQYFGPGTRLLVL.

This clone was detected many times. J is TRBJ2-2 and V is TRBV5-1, with TRBD2 matching over 10 bases. This CDR3 comprises 17 residues. The J segment lost 2 bases and the V segment lost 4 bases, leaving 8 bases of the junction unmatched. Germline CDR1 and CDR2: SGHRS and YFSETQ. CDR3 amino acids: CASSRRASGGNTGELFF. CDR3 DNA sequence: TGCGCCAGCAGCCGCCGAGCTAGCGGGGGAAACACCGGGGAGCTGTTTTTT.

The chain carries TRBV4-1 and TRBJ2-2; no clear D. The V gene lost 1 base and the J gene lost 7 bases, with 4 bases spanning the gap. Germline V gene sequence: CDR1 MGHRA, CDR2 YSYEKL. CDR3 length: 12 amino acids. In DNA form, the CDR3 reads TGCGCCAGCAGCCAAGTCATCGGGGAGCTGTTTTTT. Its translation is CASSQVIGELFF.

The rearrangement joins TRBV27 to TRBJ2-5, with unresolved D. The CDR3 extends over 12 amino acids. Trimming took off 7 bases at V and 4 bases at J, with 10 bases between the two ends. The V gene's germline CDR1 is MNHEY and CDR2 SMNVEV (reference sequence). Written as DNA, the CDR3 is TGTGCCAGCACCAGTCCGGGAGAGACCCAGTACTTC. Translation: CASTSPGETQYF.

The V gene is TRBV28, the J gene TRBJ2-7; 8 positions match TRBD1. V lost 10 bases to trimming and J lost 5 bases; unmatched junction nucleotides: 7. Germline values: CDR1 MDHEN, CDR2 SYDVKM. The CDR3 runs to 12 residues. In DNA form, the CDR3 reads TGTGCCATTGACAGGGGTTTGCACGAGCAGTACTTC. It specifies CAIDRGLHEQYF.

The chain has TRBV6-6 and TRBJ2-1; TRBD2 aligns across 7 bases. CDR3 length: 15 amino acids. V lost 0 bases, J lost 10 bases, and 9 bases stayed unmatched. Looked up from germline, CDR1 is MNHNY and CDR2 is SVGAGI (reference sequence). CDR3 DNA sequence: TGTGCCAGCAGTTACTCGGTGGGAGGGGTCAGGGAGCAGTTCTTC. It is translated as CASSYSVGGVREQFF.

The chain employs TRBV27 and TRBJ2-3; no reliable D call. The germline V gene has CDR1 MNHEY and CDR2 SMNVEV (reference sequence). The CDR3 runs to 14 residues. Trimming stripped 6 bases from V and 1 base from J, with 11 bases between. CDR3: CASSRKPRTDTQYF. CDR3 nucleotides: TGTGCCAGCAGCAGGAAGCCGCGCACAGATACGCAGTATTTT.

In the case of this clone: The sample has other DNA sequences that encode this CDR3 too. V gene TRBV5-1 combines with J gene TRBJ2-5; 9 nucleotides agree with TRBD1. The trim removed 6 bases at V and 5 bases at J, leaving 8 bases unmatched. CDR1 is SGHRS and CDR2 is YFSETQ in the germline V gene. This CDR3 is built from 14 residues. The CDR3 bases are TGCGCCAGCAAACAGGGGGCGCGGGGGGAGACCCAGTACTTC. As protein: CASKQGARGETQYF.

The chain recombines TRBV5-4 with TRBJ2-5; 7 positions agree with TRBD2. Germline V gene data show CDR1 as SGHNT and CDR2 as YYREEE (reference sequence). The trim removed 1 base at V and 2 bases at J, leaving 2 bases unmatched. The CDR3 spans 14 residues. The CDR3 region is CASSLRGLQETQYF. CDR3 nucleotide sequence: TGTGCCAGCAGCTTGAGGGGACTACAAGAGACCCAGTACTTC.

The V gene is TRBV28, the J gene TRBJ1-1; D is perhaps TRBD1 (5 bases). V dropped 3 bases and J dropped 3 bases, with 14 bases sitting between them. Germline V gives CDR1 MDHEN, CDR2 SYDVKM. The CDR3 loop spans 15 amino acids. CDR3: CASSFYGAKDTEAFF. DNA for the CDR3: TGTGCCAGCAGTTTTTATGGGGCGAAGGACACTGAAGCTTTCTTT.

This chain uses TRBV27 with TRBJ1-1, with D unresolved. CDR3 length: 12 amino acids. Trimming shortened V by 5 bases and J by 4 bases, and 8 bases separated the two germline ends. Looked up from germline, CDR1 is MNHEY and CDR2 is SMNVEV (reference sequence). The CDR3 sequence: CASSPPGTEAFF. DNA for the CDR3: TGTGCCAGCAGTCCGCCAGGCACTGAAGCTTTCTTT.

This clone was seen just once. CDR3 sequence (DNA): TGTGCCAGCAGCGTAGGGCCTAGCGGGAGTTACGAGCAGTACTTC. This codes for CASSVGPSGSYEQYF. The V gene is TRBV9, the J gene TRBJ2-7; 10 bases align to TRBD2. In germline, CDR1 is SGDLS, CDR2 YYNGEE. Trimming took 0 bases from V and 4 from J; bases not matched to a gene: 4. The CDR3 spans 15 residues.

The gene calls are TRBV5-3 and TRBJ2-1, with a weak D call TRBD2 (5 bases). TRBV5-3 is an open reading frame, and its role is uncertain. The CDR3 has 12 residues. The V gene lost 4 bases and the J gene lost 7 bases, with 9 bases spanning the gap. The CDR3 nucleotides read TGTGCCAGAAGCCCCAGCGGTAATGAGCAGTTCTTC. Residues: CARSPSGNEQFF.

The chain couples TRBV7-2 to TRBJ2-3, with 9 bases matching TRBD2. The germline CDR1 and CDR2 sequences are SGHTA and FQGNSA. The V and J ends lost 4 bases and 2 bases, in that order; junction bases with no gene match: 7. This CDR3 contains 16 residues. CDR3 protein: CASSSAVAGVTDTQYF. CDR3 DNA sequence: TGTGCCAGCAGCTCCGCAGTAGCGGGGGTCACAGATACGCAGTATTTT. Looking up the rest from reference TRBV7-2 and TRBJ2-3 gives the full variable domain: GAGVSQSPSNKVTEKGKDVELRCDPISGHTALYWYRQSLGQGLEFLIYFQGNSAPDKSGLPSDRFSAERTGGSVSTLTIQRTQQEDSAVYLCASSSAVAGVTDTQYFGPGTRLTVL.

The CDR3 loop is CASSPRGYGNTIYF. The CDR3 bases are TGTGCCAGCAGCCCCAGGGGTTATGGAAACACCATATATTTT. The rearrangement uses TRBV7-2 and TRBJ1-3, with D tentatively TRBD1 (6 bases). This CDR3 contains 14 residues. Trimming stripped 5 bases from V and 3 bases from J, with 11 bases between. CDR1 SGHTA and CDR2 FQGNSA come from the germline V gene.

The genes are TRBV25-1 and TRBJ2-5; perhaps TRBD2 as D (6 bases). The CDR3 has 15 residues. The germline V gene encodes CDR1 MGHDK and CDR2 SYGVNS. The V end was cut by 2 bases, the J end by 3 bases, with 13 bases between. In nucleotides, the CDR3 is TGTGCCAGCAGTGAACTTGAGACTAGGAAAGAGACCCAGTACTTC. The encoded protein is CASSELETRKETQYF.

The V gene is TRBV11-2, the J gene TRBJ1-1, with a weak D call TRBD1 (6 bases). This CDR3 is 15 amino acids long. Germline V CDR1 and CDR2: SGHAT, FQNNGV. V shed 8 bases and J shed 8 bases, with 24 bases lying between them. The CDR3 sequence is CASLGPGTRTREAFF. CDR3 DNA: TGTGCCAGCTTAGGTCCGGGGACACGGACGAGGGAAGCTTTCTTT.

The chain combines TRBV3-1 (or the pseudogene TRBV3-2) with TRBJ2-3, with 9 bases fitting TRBD2. V shed 1 base, J shed 2 bases, and the junction held 10 bases outside the gene matches. Germline V lookup: CDR1 LGHDT, CDR2 YNNKEL (reference sequence). This CDR3 is 18 amino acids long. The CDR3 nucleotides read TGTGCCAGCAGCCAAGCACGGGTACTAGCGGGCCTCACAGATACGCAGTATTTT. Residues: CASSQARVLAGLTDTQYF.

J is TRBJ2-1 and V is TRBV12-3 or TRBV12-4, with a possible D match to TRBD2 (6 bases). Deletions cut 7 bases from V and 13 bases from J, with 17 bases between. This CDR3 comprises 12 residues. The CDR3: CASTSGLALQFF. CDR3 coding DNA: TGTGCCAGCACCTCGGGACTTGCTCTCCAGTTCTTC.

J is TRBJ1-5 and V is TRBV2; D is unresolved. The CDR3 sequence is 15 residues long. The V end lost 1 base, the J end lost 0 bases, and 7 bases lay between the germline ends. Looked up from germline, CDR1 is SNHLY and CDR2 is FYNNEI. In nucleotides, the CDR3 is TGTGCCAGCAGTGAAGAGCAATATAGCAATCAGCCCCAGCATTTT. Translated: CASSEEQYSNQPQHF.

This clone was detected once. The rearrangement joins TRBV20-1 to TRBJ1-5; D is perhaps TRBD1 (5 bases). Trimming removed 3 bases at V and 3 bases at J, with 9 bases between. The CDR3 is made up of 13 amino acids. Looked up from germline, CDR1 is DFQATT and CDR2 is SNEGSKA (reference sequence). CDR3 DNA sequence: TGCAGTGCTAGTTTCGGACACAATCAGCCCCAGCATTTT. It translates to CSASFGHNQPQHF.

The chain employs TRBV7-9 and TRBJ1-1; the D gene is possibly TRBD1 (5 bases). Germline lookup yields CDR1 SEHNR and CDR2 FQNEAQ (reference sequence). This CDR3 spans 14 amino acids. The ends were cut back, 2 bases at V and 7 bases at J, with 14 bases in the middle. CDR3 sequence (DNA): TGTGCCAGCAGCTTACAGGGTGGTCCCTATGAAGCTTTCTTT. It is translated as CASSLQGGPYEAFF.

The chain joins TRBV28 to TRBJ1-2, with a weak D call TRBD1 (5 bases). Per germline, CDR1 MDHEN and CDR2 SYDVKM. This CDR3 comprises 13 residues. The germline V and J ends were trimmed by 3 bases and 8 bases, with 13 bases remaining between them. In DNA form, the CDR3 reads TGTGCCAGCAGTTTGGAGGGGATTGGGGGCTACACCTTC. Translation gives CASSLEGIGGYTF.

CDR3 coding DNA: TGTGCCAGCAGTTTATGGGGCCTCGTATTCCACGAGCAGTACTTC. Amino acid sequence: CASSLWGLVFHEQYF. The chain is built from TRBV28 and TRBJ2-7; no reliable D call. The CDR3 contains 15 residues. CDR1 MDHEN and CDR2 SYDVKM come from the germline V gene. The V end lost 0 bases, the J end lost 5 bases, and 14 bases lay between the germline ends.

This clone was recorded a few times. The V and J genes are TRBV3-1 (or the pseudogene TRBV3-2) and TRBJ1-5; 7 bases match TRBD1. CDR1 and CDR2 from the germline V gene are LGHDT and YNNKEL (reference sequence). Losses at the gene ends were 3 bases for V and 3 bases for J; bases not matched to a gene: 5. The CDR3 spans 15 residues. CDR3 region: CASSHGDRVNQPQHF. The DNA of the CDR3 is TGTGCCAGCAGCCACGGCGACAGGGTCAATCAGCCCCAGCATTTT.

The gene calls are TRBV7-8 and TRBJ1-1; D is perhaps TRBD1 (6 bases). CDR1 and CDR2 from the germline V gene are SGHVS and FQNEAQ. V was pared by 5 bases and J by 5 bases, with 24 bases between. The CDR3 extends over 17 amino acids. In DNA, the CDR3 is TGTGCCAGCAGCCTAATTGGGGGCCCTCAGGGGAGTACTGAAGCTTTCTTT. This encodes CASSLIGGPQGSTEAFF.

The chain joins TRBV6-6 to TRBJ1-1; a possible D gene is TRBD1 (5 bases). The CDR3 runs 15 residues. Germline V lookup: CDR1 MNHNY, CDR2 SVGAGI (reference sequence). With 7 bases removed from V and 3 bases from J, the gap between germline ends came to 18 bases. The CDR3 loop reads CASTQLKKGHTEAFF. CDR3 nucleotide sequence: TGTGCCAGCACCCAACTTAAGAAGGGGCACACTGAAGCTTTCTTT.